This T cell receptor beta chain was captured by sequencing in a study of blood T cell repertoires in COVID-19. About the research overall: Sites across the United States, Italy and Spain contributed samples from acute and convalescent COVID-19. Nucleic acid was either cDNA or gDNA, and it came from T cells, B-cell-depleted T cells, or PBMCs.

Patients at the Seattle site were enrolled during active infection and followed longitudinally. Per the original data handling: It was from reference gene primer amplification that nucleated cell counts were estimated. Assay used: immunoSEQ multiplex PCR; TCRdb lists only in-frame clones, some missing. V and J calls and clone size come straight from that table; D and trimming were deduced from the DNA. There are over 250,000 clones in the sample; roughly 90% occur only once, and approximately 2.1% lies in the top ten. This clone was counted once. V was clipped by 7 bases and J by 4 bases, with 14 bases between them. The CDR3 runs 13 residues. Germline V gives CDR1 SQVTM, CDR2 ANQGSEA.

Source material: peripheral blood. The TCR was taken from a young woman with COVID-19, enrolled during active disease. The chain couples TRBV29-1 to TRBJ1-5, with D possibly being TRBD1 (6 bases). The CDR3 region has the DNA TGCAGCGCCGCAGGGGACATAAATCAGCCCCAGCATTTT. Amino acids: CSAAGDINQPQHF.